This T cell receptor (beta chain) was captured in a study of regulatory T cells in long-lasting Graves disease. Assembly of TCR beta libraries relied on iRepertoire HTBI primers together with Arm-PCR of CDR3 regions. TCRdb analysed the multiplex PCR reads with MiXCR anew, one entry per CDR3 protein. Of hundreds of thousands of distinct CDR3 sequences listed, roughly 15% are singletons. Overall study results and limits: No thyroid tissue was studied; the work used peripheral blood only.

This clonotype came up many times. Its antigen is undetermined. Time point defined: newly diagnosed GD, antithyroid drugs for less than 3 months. PBMC RNA served as the TCR library source. Collection of peripheral blood (about 8.8 milliliters) was done using EDTA tubes. These same records also appear under a second study, on T cells in Graves' hyperthyroidism and ophthalmopathy. That investigation notes: Classification by a 13 V-J model distinguished ophthalmopathy from stable hyperthyroidism.

The sample was peripheral blood mononuclear cells (PBMCs), taken at new diagnosis, from a patient treated with antithyroid drugs. The receptor's source is a woman in her thirties with Graves disease.

The CDR3 bases are TGCAGTGCTAGCGGCCACGGTAGCACAGATACGCAGTATTTT. Translation gives CSASGHGSTDTQYF. The V gene is TRBV20-1, the J gene TRBJ2-3; no firm D call. The V end lost 3 bases, the J end lost 0 bases, and 10 bases lay between the germline ends. The CDR3 covers 14 residues. Germline-derived CDR1 and CDR2 are DFQATT and SNEGSKA (reference sequence).